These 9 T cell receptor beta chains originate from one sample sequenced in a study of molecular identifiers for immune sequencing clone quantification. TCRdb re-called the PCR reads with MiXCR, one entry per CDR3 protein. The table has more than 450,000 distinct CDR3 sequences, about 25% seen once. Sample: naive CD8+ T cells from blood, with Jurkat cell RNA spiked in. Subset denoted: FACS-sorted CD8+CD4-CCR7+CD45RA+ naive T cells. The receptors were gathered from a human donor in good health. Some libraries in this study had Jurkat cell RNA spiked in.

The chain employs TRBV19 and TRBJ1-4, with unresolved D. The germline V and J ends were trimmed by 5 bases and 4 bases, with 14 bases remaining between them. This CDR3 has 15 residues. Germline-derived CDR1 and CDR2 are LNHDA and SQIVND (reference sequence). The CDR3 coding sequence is TGTGCCAGTAGTCCTGGGCCAGTGAGTAATGAAAAACTGTTTTTT. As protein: CASSPGPVSNEKLFF.

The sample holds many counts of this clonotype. The CDR3 sequence: CSARVPNTGELFF. In DNA, the CDR3 is TGCAGTGCCCGGGTCCCGAACACCGGGGAGCTGTTTTTT. The chain couples TRBV20-1 to TRBJ2-2; no reliable D call. Looked up from germline, CDR1 is DFQATT and CDR2 is SNEGSKA (reference sequence). The CDR3 is made up of 13 amino acids. Trimming took off 6 bases at V and 0 bases at J, with 8 bases between the two ends.

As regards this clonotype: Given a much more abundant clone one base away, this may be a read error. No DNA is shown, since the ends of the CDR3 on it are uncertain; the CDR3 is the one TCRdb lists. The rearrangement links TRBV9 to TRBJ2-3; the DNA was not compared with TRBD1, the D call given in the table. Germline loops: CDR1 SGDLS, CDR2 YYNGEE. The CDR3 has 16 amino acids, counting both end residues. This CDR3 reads CASSVGRGSSTDTRYF.

For the CDR3, the DNA is TGTGCCAGCACCCCGGGCCAAATCCTGAGCAATCAGCCCCAGCATTTT. Protein product: CASTPGQILSNQPQHF. V usage is TRBV28 and J usage is TRBJ1-5; D is undetermined. The CDR3 is 16 amino acids. V was shortened by 7 bases and J by 1 base, with 17 bases between the two germline ends. The germline V gene encodes CDR1 MDHEN and CDR2 SYDVKM. Filled out from reference TRBV28 and TRBJ1-5, the complete variable domain reads DVKVTQSSRYLVKRTGEKVFLECVQDMDHENMFWYRQDPGLGLRLIYFSYDVKMKEKGDIPEGYSVSREKKERFSLILESASTNQTSMYLCASTPGQILSNQPQHFGDGTRLSIL.

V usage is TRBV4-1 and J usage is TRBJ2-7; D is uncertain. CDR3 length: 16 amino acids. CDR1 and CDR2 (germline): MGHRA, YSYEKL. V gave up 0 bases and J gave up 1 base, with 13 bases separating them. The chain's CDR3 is CASSQEDLPKSYEQYF. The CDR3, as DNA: TGCGCCAGCAGCCAAGAGGACCTCCCCAAATCCTACGAGCAGTACTTC.

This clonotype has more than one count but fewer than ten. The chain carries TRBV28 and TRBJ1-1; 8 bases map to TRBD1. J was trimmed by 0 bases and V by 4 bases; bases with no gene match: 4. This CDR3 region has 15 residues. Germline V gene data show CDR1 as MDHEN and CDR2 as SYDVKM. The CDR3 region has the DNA TGTGCCAGCAGTTACAGGGGGTGGGTGAACACTGAAGCTTTCTTT. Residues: CASSYRGWVNTEAFF.

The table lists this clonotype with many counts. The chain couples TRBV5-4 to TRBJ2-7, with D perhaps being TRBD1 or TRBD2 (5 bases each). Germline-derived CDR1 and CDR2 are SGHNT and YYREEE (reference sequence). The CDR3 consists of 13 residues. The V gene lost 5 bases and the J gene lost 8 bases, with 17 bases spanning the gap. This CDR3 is CASRPGRNYKQYF. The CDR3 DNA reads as TGTGCCAGCAGGCCGGGACGGAATTATAAGCAGTACTTC.

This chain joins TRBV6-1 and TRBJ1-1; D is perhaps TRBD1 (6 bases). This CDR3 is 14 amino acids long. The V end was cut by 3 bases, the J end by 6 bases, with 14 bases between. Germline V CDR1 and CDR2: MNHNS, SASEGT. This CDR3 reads CASSERGLSAEAFF. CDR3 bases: TGTGCCAGCAGTGAGCGGGGGCTTTCCGCTGAAGCTTTCTTT.

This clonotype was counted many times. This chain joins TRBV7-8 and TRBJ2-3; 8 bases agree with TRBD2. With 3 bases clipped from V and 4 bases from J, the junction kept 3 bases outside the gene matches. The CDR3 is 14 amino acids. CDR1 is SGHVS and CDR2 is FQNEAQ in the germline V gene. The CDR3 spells CASSFLTSADTQYF. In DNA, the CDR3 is TGTGCCAGCAGCTTCCTGACTAGCGCAGATACGCAGTATTTT.